This TCR beta chain was captured in a study of shared clonotypes between healthy human individuals. In the original analysis: In the immunoSEQ data, sequences were junction-only and lacked quality scores, so filtering differed. Using immunoSEQ multiplex PCR, the repertoire was profiled, and TCRdb retains in-frame clones only, with some absent. V, J and clone size are taken as reported in that table, and D and trimming were inferred from the DNA itself. The sample carries millions of clones, over 90% recorded once. The CDR3 is 17 residues long. Germline loops: CDR1 SEHNR, CDR2 FQNEAQ (reference sequence). V lost 2 bases to trimming and J lost 3 bases, with 19 bases between them.

The genes are TRBV7-9 and TRBJ1-2; D unclear. The source is a man in his late teens or twenties in good health. Some clones in this sample may be carry-over from other donors' samples. The specimen sequenced was naive CD4+ T cells from PBMCs. As to subset: CD45RA+ positively selected. CDR3 sequence reads: CASSLWKGRKAYYGYTF. The CDR3 DNA sequence: TGTGCCAGCAGCTTATGGAAGGGCAGGAAAGCGTACTATGGCTACACCTTC.